Here is one T cell receptor (beta chain) with its context. This sample was taken from a study of blood T cell repertoires in COVID-19. Profiled with immunoSEQ multiplex PCR; TCRdb holds only in-frame clones, not every one. The sample lists about 200,000 clones, about four fifths occurring once. The germline gives CDR1 SGDLS, CDR2 YYNGEE. The CDR3 sequence is 14 residues long. V lost 4 bases to trimming and J lost 6 bases; unmatched junction nucleotides: 6. The sample comprised peripheral blood. This TCR was recovered from a woman aged 40 to 49 with active or convalescent COVID-19. V is TRBV9 and J is TRBJ1-1; 10 nucleotides line up with TRBD1. The CDR3: CASSPGTGVAEAFF. As DNA, the CDR3 is TGTGCCAGCAGCCCCGGGACAGGGGTGGCTGAAGCTTTCTTT.